The clone carrying this T cell receptor (beta chain) was observed once. Its matching antigen is unknown. The protocol was immunoSEQ multiplex PCR, while the TCRdb copy is restricted to in-frame clones and leaves out a portion. The sample holds around 160,000 clones, around nine tenths seen once. Per germline, CDR1 MNHEY and CDR2 SMNVEV (reference sequence). V shed 6 bases and J shed 4 bases, with 16 bases lying between them. The CDR3 is made up of 15 amino acids. This sample stems from a study of T cell responses to AZD1222 COVID-19 vaccine. Notes on the study in general: Nearly half of unique spike-specific TCRs reportedly avoided B.1.351 and B.1.1.7 mutated regions.

The starting material was peripheral blood, obtained on day 0 of AZD1222 vaccination. This receptor was obtained from an adult in good health. V usage is TRBV27 and J usage is TRBJ2-1; perhaps TRBD2 as D (5 bases). The CDR3 DNA is TGTGCCAGCAGCTACCGGAGGTCGGCGTACAATGAGCAGTTCTTC. Translated: CASSYRRSAYNEQFF.